The source of this T cell receptor (beta chain) is a study of T cells in AML relapse after transplant (dated by TCRdb to between 2017 and 2020). Context from the whole study: The remission controls were clinically matched patients who stayed in long-term complete remission and had more than 3 years of follow-up. This retrospective study examined inhibitory receptor expression and TCR repertoires of bone marrow T cells in patients who received allogeneic HSCT for myeloid malignancy. Remission samples were bone marrow collected about 1 year after HSCT from patients who maintained complete remission.

On this clonotype itself: Its antigen target is currently unknown. Because the CDR3 is missing its conserved closing phenylalanine or tryptophan, this is likely a read error.

In the germline V gene, CDR1 corresponds to SGHDT and CDR2 to YYEEEE. A total of 12 residues make up the CDR3, ends included. The read is trimmed to its CDR3 DNA, 36 bases read in frame from base 1. V is reduced by 1 base and J by 5 bases, leaving a spacing of 4 bases between them. Overall study outcomes, separate from this receptor: Very few samples underpinned the TCR repertoire comparisons, and for unsorted bone marrow each group had only a few individuals.

Library creation used PCR. A modified RACE PCR protocol, not multiplex PCR, was used to amplify TCR alpha and beta chains from RNA. Libraries were sequenced on an Illumina MiSeq, and raw reads were demultiplexed according to sample-specific barcode combinations. As for how the authors treated the data: TCR clonotypes were identified from the sequencing reads using MiXCR software. In-frame beta chains were kept once TCRdb had trimmed the public reads at Q25 with fastp and called clones with MiXCR. Rows merge per CDR3 protein into single entries with the most common DNA and genes. For this entry, the V and J calls and clone size follow TCRdb and not the study's own pipeline. The sample yields about 1,500 distinct CDR3 sequences; under 8.5% were counted once. Roughly 53% of the sample is held by the ten biggest clonotypes.

This material consisted of bone marrow, either the whole sample or a sorted T cell fraction (not recorded which), taken in complete remission. The origin of this receptor is a human donor who had a stem cell transplant for acute myeloid leukemia. After a transplant, the donor of the graft may account for some T cells. This receptor chain uses TRBV5-6 and TRBJ2-1; confidence is insufficient to name the D gene. The CDR3 protein sequence reads: CASSLRDNEQFL. The DNA sequence reads TGTGCCAGCAGCTTGCGTGACAATGAGCAGTTCCTC.